This paragraph reports one T cell receptor (beta chain). This receptor's antigen is unknown. One base away there is no much larger clone; base qualities are not given. Libraries came from the immunoSEQ multiplex PCR assay. TCRdb holds this immuneACCESS table with in-frame rearrangements only. Some clones are missing; in checked studies, unresolved V genes explain under half, and the rest has no known cause. Present in this sample are 120,000 or so clones, around 90% of which were seen just once. About 8.7% of the sample comes from the top ten. These data originate in a study of control samples from healthy donors and cancer patients (dated by TCRdb to 2018 to 2021). The sequence was collected from a man aged 35-49 years in good health. Sequencing was carried out using blood.

This receptor has the CDR3 CASTDTGGGGYTF. The nucleotides are TGTGCCAGCACCGACACCGGGGGTGGTGGCTACACCTTC. The chain is made from TRBV6-5 and TRBJ1-2, with a tentative D gene TRBD1 over 5 matching bases. The trim is 7 bases for V and 7 bases for J, with a gap of 16 bases between the germline ends. The germline V gene provides CDR1 MNHEY and CDR2 SVGAGI. The cysteine opens and the phenylalanine closes a CDR3 of 13 amino acids. The kept DNA is CDR3 alone, 39 bases in frame from the first base.